This is a list of T cell receptor beta chains from one sample in a study of blood T cell repertoires in COVID-19. Clones were read by immunoSEQ multiplex PCR, and TCRdb kept only the in-frame ones, dropping some. The table records roughly 60,000 clones, 85% of them present only once. Input material: peripheral blood. All receptors derive from a human donor in a cohort sampled during active COVID-19. The CDR3 runs from the conserved cysteine through the conserved F or W. Each record gives: V gene, CDR3 protein.

TRBV7-2 | CASSPQAQGTEAFF
TRBV2 | CASSDGEGGQPQHF
TRBV6-2/TRBV6-3 | CASSPVQGNNEQFF
TRBV5-1 | CASSLATSGGHEQFF
TRBV19 | CASSRRGRQETQYF
TRBV5-6 | CASSLEPGNEQFF
TRBV11-3 | CASSKPGQGVPHEQFF
TRBV29-1 | CSVKGSGGYTF
TRBV19 | CASSIEGRGAGYGYTF
TRBV10-3 | CAINSGGDNEQFF
TRBV5-6 | CASSRNTEAFF
TRBV7-2 | CASSLVGTGGAGNTIYF
TRBV5-6 | CASSFTQGNSPLHF
TRBV11-2 | CASSSQRGGQETQYF
TRBV27 | CASSLFSGDYGYTF
TRBV12-3/TRBV12-4 | CASSPDTQETQYF
TRBV6-6 | CASSYSGGPNEKLFF
TRBV7-2 | CASSLAGGVSYNEQFF
TRBV30 | CAWGQGAGKNIQYF
TRBV4-1 | CASSQVLGVGTEAFF
TRBV19 | CASIEDRSSNQPQHF
TRBV6-5 | CASSPQGPANTEAFF
TRBV10-3 | CAISRAGEGSDTQYF
TRBV6-6 | CASSYPTENEKLFF
TRBV19 | CASSIVGRGSDTQYF
TRBV7-8 | CASSLAGGAVEDTQYF